This TCR beta chain was found in a study of blood T cell repertoires in COVID-19. This CDR3 contains 15 residues. V was clipped by 5 bases and J by 5 bases; unmatched bases: 5. The germline gives CDR1 WNHNN, CDR2 SYGVQD (reference sequence). TCRdb keeps only in-frame clones here, not all; method: immunoSEQ multiplex PCR. The data show roughly 300,000 clones, nearly 90% seen once. The material sequenced was PBMCs or T cells enriched from blood (not recorded which). The origin of this receptor is a woman aged 30 to 39 who had recovered from COVID-19. The chain combines TRBV10-1 with TRBJ2-1, with TRBD2 matching 11 bases. CDR3 amino acids: CASSYSGGADNEQFF. DNA of the CDR3: TGCGCCAGCAGTTATAGCGGGGGGGCAGACAATGAGCAGTTCTTC.